A selection of T cell receptor beta chains follows, all from one sample in a study of T cells after posttransplantation cyclophosphamide. The table came from immunoSEQ multiplex PCR; TCRdb's copy has only in-frame clones and leaves some out. The repertoire consists of tens of thousands of clones, with 85% to 95% occurring once and the leading ten covering 3% to 3.5%. Material for sequencing was PBMCs. The source of these receptors is a woman between 45 and 65 years old in good health and a related stem cell transplant donor. Each CDR3 is given with its conserved first and last residue. The order of the fields is D gene, CDR3 length, J gene, V gene, CDR3 DNA, CDR3 protein. D genes are given only for firm matches.

NA 14 TRBJ2-2 TRBV12-5 TGTGCTAGTGGTCCCCGTGCGAACACCGGGGAGCTGTTTTTT CASGPRANTGELFF
NA 12 TRBJ2-7 TRBV30 TGTGCCTGGAGTGTGGGGCTCTACGAGCAGTACTTC CAWSVGLYEQYF
NA 15 TRBJ1-1 TRBV18 TGTGCCAGCTCACCGAGTGGGGCGTCCGTAACTGAAGCTTTCTTT CASSPSGASVTEAFF
TRBD2 15 TRBJ2-7 TRBV27 TGTGCCAGCAGTTTATCCGGGGGAGGGCTCTACGAGCAGTACTTC CASSLSGGGLYEQYF
TRBD1 15 TRBJ2-3 TRBV11-3 TGTGCCAGCAGCTCACAGGGACAGGGGTCAGATACGCAGTATTTT CASSSQGQGSDTQYF
TRBD1 15 TRBJ2-7 TRBV28 TGTGCCAGCAGATCAACCGGGACAGTGACCTACGAGCAGTACTTC CASRSTGTVTYEQYF
NA 13 TRBJ1-2 TRBV6-1 TGTGCCAGCAGTGAGACAGGTTATTATGGCTACACCTTC CASSETGYYGYTF
TRBD2 15 TRBJ2-3 TRBV28 TGTGCCAGCAGTTTAGAGCGGGGCGGCACAGATACGCAGTATTTT CASSLERGGTDTQYF
NA 18 TRBJ2-3 TRBV5-1 TGCGCCAGCAGCCCGACACCCGTGAACTCAGCTAGCACAGATACGCAGTATTTT CASSPTPVNSASTDTQYF
TRBD1 14 TRBJ1-1 TRBV9 TGTGCCAGCAGCGGCCTGGACAGGGCGACTGAAGCTTTCTTT CASSGLDRATEAFF
NA 14 TRBJ1-2 TRBV7-9 TGTGCCAGCAGCTCTATCGGGGGGGCCTATGGCTACACCTTC CASSSIGGAYGYTF
TRBD2 16 TRBJ2-4 TRBV7-6 TGTGCCAGCAGCCCCCGGGAGGGGGGGGCCAAAAACATTCAGTACTTC CASSPREGGAKNIQYF
NA 13 TRBJ2-7 TRBV27 TGTGCCAGCAGTTTTAGGGGCGCCTACGAGCAGTACTTC CASSFRGAYEQYF
NA 12 TRBJ2-1 TRBV30 TGTGCCTGGAGTCGGGGTTCGCATGAGCAGTTCTTC CAWSRGSHEQFF